Listed below are T cell receptor beta chains from one sample, sequenced in a study of cytomegalovirus exposure and HLA in healthy donors. Only in-frame clones appear in the TCRdb table, and some are missing; sequencing was by immunoSEQ multiplex PCR. The table shows around 97,000 clones, with approximately 72% occurring only once. The sequencing input was PBMCs. These receptors were collected from a woman aged 45 to 65 in good health and CMV-seronegative. CDR3s include the opening cysteine and the closing phenylalanine or tryptophan. The order of the fields is V gene, J gene, D gene, clone size, CDR3 protein, CDR3 DNA. D genes are given only for firm matches. The size of a clone is reported for some rows only, either as once, few or many, or as a class for expanded clones.

TRBV18	TRBJ1-5	.	.	CASSPPGQDLSQPQHF	TGTGCCAGCTCACCACCGGGGCAGGACCTCAGTCAGCCCCAGCATTTT
TRBV6-6	TRBJ1-2	.	.	CASREGLHYDYTF	TGCGCCAGCAGGGAGGGTCTTCACTATGACTACACCTTC
TRBV11-2	TRBJ2-1	.	.	CASSLVGGLSYNEQFF	TGTGCCAGCAGCTTAGTCGGGGGTCTTTCCTACAATGAGCAGTTCTTC
TRBV30	TRBJ1-2	.	once	CAWSSGQYYGYTF	TGTGCCTGGAGTAGTGGGCAGTATTATGGCTACACCTTC
TRBV5-6	TRBJ2-1	TRBD2	few	CASTLGGDEQFF	TGTGCCAGCACCCTGGGGGGGGATGAGCAGTTCTTC
TRBV2	TRBJ1-1	.	.	CASRRGPEAFF	TGTGCCAGCAGGCGGGGGCCGGAAGCTTTCTTT
TRBV19	TRBJ1-4	.	.	CASSMVRGNEKLFF	TGTGCCAGTAGTATGGTTCGGGGAAATGAAAAACTGTTTTTT
TRBV30	TRBJ2-1	TRBD1	.	CAWSIPRWQGVTYNEQFF	TGTGCCTGGAGTATCCCCCGGTGGCAGGGGGTCACCTACAATGAGCAGTTCTTC
TRBV5-1	TRBJ2-3	TRBD2	.	CASSSPGTRSTDTQYF	TGCGCCAGCAGCTCCCCCGGGACTAGGAGCACAGATACGCAGTATTTT
TRBV7-9	TRBJ2-2	TRBD2	.	CATPGLAGDTGELFF	TGTGCCACCCCGGGACTAGCGGGGGACACCGGGGAGCTGTTTTTT
TRBV29-1	TRBJ1-1	.	.	CSVKGRADTEAFF	TGCAGCGTTAAGGGCAGGGCGGACACTGAAGCTTTCTTT
TRBV5-4	TRBJ2-5	TRBD1	.	CASATGQGRETQYF	TGTGCCAGCGCCACGGGACAGGGCCGAGAGACCCAGTACTTC
TRBV27	TRBJ1-5	TRBD1	.	CASRQDRDVISQPQHF	TGTGCCAGCAGACAGGACAGGGACGTTATCTCTCAGCCCCAGCATTTT
TRBV10-3	TRBJ1-4	TRBD1	.	CAISGTGEKLFF	TGTGCCATCAGTGGGACAGGAGAAAAACTGTTTTTT
TRBV5-8	TRBJ2-3	.	.	CASSPDFTDTQYF	TGTGCCAGCAGCCCGGACTTTACAGATACGCAGTATTTT
TRBV30	TRBJ2-4	.	few	CAWGQKGIAKNIQYF	TGTGCCTGGGGGCAGAAGGGGATAGCCAAAAACATTCAGTACTTC
TRBV7-2	TRBJ2-2	.	once	CASSQTWGQDTGELFF	TGTGCCAGCAGCCAAACGTGGGGGCAGGACACCGGGGAGCTGTTTTTT
TRBV4-1	TRBJ2-6	.	.	CASRPSVGIGANVLTF	TGCGCCAGCAGACCAAGCGTAGGTATTGGGGCCAACGTCCTGACTTTC
TRBV4-1	TRBJ1-6	TRBD1	.	CASSQDMTGINSPLHF	TGCGCCAGCAGCCAAGATATGACAGGGATCAATTCACCCCTCCACTTT
TRBV6-1	TRBJ2-3	TRBD1	.	CASREGQATDTQYF	TGTGCCAGCAGGGAGGGACAGGCGACAGATACGCAGTATTTT
TRBV10-2	TRBJ2-2	TRBD1	.	CASSAGDRDSGELFF	TGCGCCAGCAGCGCCGGGGACAGGGACTCCGGGGAGCTGTTTTTT
TRBV30	TRBJ1-1	.	.	CALTHPREAFF	TGTGCCTTAACGCACCCCCGGGAAGCTTTCTTT
TRBV19	TRBJ1-5	.	.	CASSPQQGQPQHF	TGTGCCAGTAGTCCTCAACAGGGACAGCCCCAGCATTTT
TRBV11-3	TRBJ1-2	TRBD1	once	CASSSTGTGGLGGYTF	TGTGCCAGCAGCTCTACCGGGACAGGGGGCTTAGGTGGCTACACCTTC
TRBV29-1	TRBJ2-2	.	.	CSVDIGQNTGELFF	TGCAGCGTTGATATAGGACAGAACACCGGGGAGCTGTTTTTT
TRBV5-1	TRBJ2-7	.	.	CATAQGINLGGEQYF	TGCGCCACCGCACAGGGTATTAACCTTGGAGGCGAGCAGTACTTC
TRBV28	TRBJ2-7	TRBD2	once	CASSRPIRGTNSEQYF	TGTGCCAGCAGCCGCCCCATTCGGGGGACTAACAGCGAGCAGTACTTC
TRBV2	TRBJ2-7	TRBD1	.	CASSGTGGDEQYF	TGTGCCAGCAGTGGGACAGGGGGCGACGAGCAGTACTTC
TRBV7-2	TRBJ2-7	TRBD1	.	CASSSSRDRAYEQYF	TGTGCCAGCAGCTCCTCCCGGGACAGGGCCTACGAGCAGTACTTC
TRBV4-1	TRBJ2-5	TRBD1	few	CASSQVGGAETQYF	TGCGCCAGCAGCCAAGTAGGGGGCGCGGAGACCCAGTACTTC
TRBV6-1	TRBJ1-2	TRBD1	.	CASRDSQGAYGYTF	TGTGCCAGCAGGGACTCACAGGGGGCCTATGGCTACACCTTC
TRBV11-2	TRBJ2-7	.	.	CASSLATNEQYF	TGTGCCAGCAGCTTAGCGACAAATGAGCAGTACTTC
TRBV5-4	TRBJ1-6	.	.	CASSLGSGGVYNSPLHF	TGTGCCAGCAGCTTGGGTTCGGGGGGCGTCTATAATTCACCCCTCCACTTT
TRBV18	TRBJ2-3	.	.	CASSPSLADRADTQYF	TGTGCCAGCTCACCATCCCTAGCGGACAGAGCAGATACGCAGTATTTT
TRBV4-3	TRBJ1-5	.	.	CASSQDWQVPNQPQHF	TGCGCCAGCAGCCAAGATTGGCAGGTTCCCAATCAGCCCCAGCATTTT
TRBV5-4	TRBJ1-2	.	once	CASSPTGYGYTF	TGTGCCAGCAGCCCTACGGGCTATGGCTACACCTTC
TRBV30	TRBJ2-7	TRBD1	.	CAWSVDRGIREQYF	TGTGCCTGGAGTGTAGACAGGGGAATCCGCGAGCAGTACTTC
TRBV4-3	TRBJ2-3	.	.	CASSPTLQETQYF	TGCGCCAGCAGCCCAACCCTACAGGAAACGCAGTATTTT
TRBV6-5	TRBJ2-7	TRBD2	once	CASRWTSRSEQYF	TGTGCCAGCAGATGGACTAGCCGGAGCGAGCAGTACTTC
TRBV6-5	TRBJ1-6	.	.	CASSSETARNSPLHF	TGTGCCAGCAGTTCTGAGACAGCCCGTAATTCACCCCTCCACTTT